These 23 T cell receptor beta chains originate from one sample sequenced in a study of somatic mutations in cytotoxic T cells in rheumatoid arthritis. TCRdb's copy holds only in-frame clones and misses some; the assay was immunoSEQ multiplex PCR. The data contain about 27,000 clones, roughly 69% of them singletons. The material sequenced was CD8+ T cells sorted from blood. The receptors were sampled from a woman between 18 and 29 years old in good health.

This clone was seen just once. CDR3 loop: CAWSVRDRATDTQYF. In DNA form, the CDR3 reads TGTGCCTGGAGTGTGCGGGACAGGGCCACAGATACGCAGTATTTT. The chain uses TRBV30 and TRBJ2-3; 9 bases are a match to TRBD1. The CDR3 loop spans 15 amino acids. The V and J ends lost 0 bases and 2 bases, in that order; junction bases with no gene match: 3. In germline, CDR1 is GTSNPN, CDR2 SVGIG (reference sequence).

This chain joins TRBV7-9 and TRBJ2-3; D is uncertain. Trimming took 2 bases from V and 2 from J, leaving 14 bases between them. The CDR3 is 16 residues long. Germline V gives CDR1 SEHNR, CDR2 FQNEAQ (reference sequence). CDR3 bases: TGTGCCAGCAGCTTAACCAGTCGCTCCTACACAGATACGCAGTATTTT. It yields the protein CASSLTSRSYTDTQYF.

The rearrangement links TRBV27 to TRBJ2-3, with TRBD1 matching 7 bases. Germline V gene data show CDR1 as MNHEY and CDR2 as SMNVEV (reference sequence). The CDR3 covers 15 residues. V lost 2 bases to trimming and J lost 2 bases; unmatched junction nucleotides: 4. CDR3 bases: TGTGCCAGCAGTTTACGGGACAGAGACACAGATACGCAGTATTTT. This translates into CASSLRDRDTDTQYF.

The chain couples TRBV5-6 to TRBJ2-5; D is tentatively TRBD1 or TRBD2 (6 bases each). Germline CDR1 reads SGHDT; CDR2 reads YYEEEE. V was cut by 6 bases and J by 9 bases, with 15 bases left in between. CDR3 length equals 12 residues. Here the CDR3 reads CASTPQGGAQYF. CDR3 coding DNA: TGTGCCAGCACCCCACAGGGAGGTGCCCAGTACTTC.

The CDR3 spells CASSLYRSSNQPQHF. The CDR3 DNA follows: TGTGCCAGCAGCCTATATCGGTCGAGCAATCAGCCCCAGCATTTT. This sequence joins TRBV6-5 and TRBJ1-5; D is undetermined. CDR1 MNHEY and CDR2 SVGAGI come from the germline V gene. The V end lost 6 bases, the J end lost 1 base, and 13 bases lay between the germline ends. The CDR3 has 15 amino acids.

This clone has only a few counts. The rearrangement uses TRBV4-1 and TRBJ2-1; 13 positions agree with TRBD2. With V trimmed by 4 bases and J by 8 bases, 11 bases remained unmatched. Germline V CDR1 and CDR2: MGHRA, YSYEKL. This CDR3 is 17 amino acids long. The CDR3 DNA reads TGCGCCAGCAGCCGACTAGCGGGGGGACGAGTCCAAGATGAGCAGTTCTTC. Translated: CASSRLAGGRVQDEQFF.

The chain is built from TRBV2 and TRBJ1-6; 7 bases are a match to TRBD1. The germline V gene encodes CDR1 SNHLY and CDR2 FYNNEI. V shed 8 bases, J shed 7 bases, and the junction held 11 bases outside the gene matches. This CDR3 has 15 amino acids. The chain's CDR3 is CASAGPGGRNSPLHF. CDR3 nucleotide sequence: TGTGCCAGCGCCGGCCCAGGGGGAAGGAATTCACCCCTCCACTTT. Looking up the rest from reference TRBV2 and TRBJ1-6 gives the full variable domain: EPEVTQTPSHQVTQMGQEVILRCVPISNHLYFYWYRQILGQKVEFLVSFYNNEISEKSEIFDDQFSVERPDGSNFTLKIRSTKLEDSAMYFCASAGPGGRNSPLHFGNGTRLTVT.

The chain recombines TRBV29-1 with TRBJ2-1; 10 bases are shared with TRBD2. The length of the CDR3 is 14 residues. V trimming: 5 bases; J trimming: 9 bases; junction bases outside the gene matches: 10. Germline V gene data show CDR1 as SQVTM and CDR2 as ANQGSEA. CDR3 region: CSVSRASGGGEQFF. The CDR3 DNA reads as TGCAGCGTTTCACGGGCTAGCGGGGGAGGTGAGCAGTTCTTC.

The V and J genes are TRBV19 and TRBJ1-2; no firm D call. The CDR3 has 12 amino acids. Germline V CDR1 and CDR2: LNHDA, SQIVND (reference sequence). Trimming removed 7 bases from V and 5 bases from J, with 11 bases in between. The CDR3 is CASTYPGYGYTF. In DNA form, the CDR3 reads TGTGCCAGTACCTACCCCGGATATGGCTACACCTTC.

A few counts support this clone. V is TRBV27 and J is TRBJ2-1; D might be TRBD2 (5 bases). Trimming took 6 bases from V and 12 from J, leaving 12 bases between them. The CDR3 spans 11 residues. CDR1 and CDR2 (germline): MNHEY, SMNVEV (reference sequence). The CDR3 region is CASRLLDSQFF. The CDR3 DNA follows: TGTGCCAGCAGACTACTAGATTCGCAGTTCTTC.

Only one count was recorded for this clone. V gene TRBV4-1 combines with J gene TRBJ2-1; D gene ambiguous. This CDR3 is built from 14 residues. Germline V gene data show CDR1 as MGHRA and CDR2 as YSYEKL. V gave up 0 bases and J gave up 3 bases, with 6 bases separating them. The CDR3 bases are TGCGCCAGCAGCCAAGATAACCGCTACAATGAGCAGTTCTTC. As protein: CASSQDNRYNEQFF.

The chain joins TRBV5-1 to TRBJ1-2; 9 bases match TRBD1. This CDR3 spans 16 amino acids. The germline gives CDR1 SGHRS, CDR2 YFSETQ. The V gene end was trimmed by 0 bases and the J gene end by 2 bases; junction bases not matched to a gene: 5. CDR3 sequence reads: CASSLGPGQGNYGYTF. The CDR3 DNA reads as TGCGCCAGCAGCTTGGGTCCGGGACAGGGAAACTATGGCTACACCTTC.

The chain carries TRBV30 and TRBJ2-5; 8 nucleotides align to TRBD2. Germline CDR1 GTSNPN, CDR2 SVGIG (reference sequence). The CDR3 extends over 15 amino acids. The trim removed 4 bases at V and 2 bases at J, leaving 9 bases unmatched. CDR3 amino acids: CAWTLGGGSQETQYF. CDR3 bases: TGTGCCTGGACCCTCGGGGGGGGTAGTCAAGAGACCCAGTACTTC.

This chain connects TRBV27 to TRBJ2-7; D is possibly TRBD1 or TRBD2 (5 bases each). Germline CDR1 and CDR2: MNHEY and SMNVEV (reference sequence). CDR3 length equals 13 residues. Between the trimmed V and J ends, which lost 6 bases and 7 bases, there was a span of 16 bases. The CDR3 reads CASRPRQSGEQYF. CDR3 DNA: TGTGCCAGCAGACCACGACAGTCGGGAGAGCAGTACTTC.

V gene TRBV10-2 combines with J gene TRBJ2-7; tentatively, D is TRBD1 or TRBD2 (5 bases each). Germline values: CDR1 WSHSY, CDR2 SAAADI. The CDR3 has 14 amino acids. Deletions cut 8 bases from V and 0 bases from J, with 14 bases between. CDR3 nucleotides: TGCGCCAGCGGTGGGGCAGGGACCTCCTACGAGCAGTACTTC. It specifies CASGGAGTSYEQYF.

This clone came up a few times. The genes are TRBV2 and TRBJ2-2; TRBD2 matches at 8 bases. Trimming removed 5 bases from V and 3 bases from J; junction bases left unmatched: 2. Germline V gene sequence: CDR1 SNHLY, CDR2 FYNNEI. There are 14 residues in the CDR3. Written as DNA, the CDR3 is TGTGCCAGCAGTAGACTAGCGTACACCGGGGAGCTGTTTTTT. Protein product: CASSRLAYTGELFF.

Only one count was recorded for this clone. This rearrangement joins TRBV19 to TRBJ1-1; 7 nucleotides agree with TRBD1. CDR1 and CDR2 from the germline V gene are LNHDA and SQIVND (reference sequence). This CDR3 is built from 13 residues. The V gene end was trimmed by 6 bases and the J gene end by 2 bases; junction bases not matched to a gene: 3. In DNA, the CDR3 is TGTGCCAGTAGCTACAGGGGTAACACTGAAGCTTTCTTT. Translated: CASSYRGNTEAFF.

This clone has a handful of counts. The gene calls are TRBV5-8 and TRBJ1-1; tentative D call: TRBD1 (5 bases). The CDR3 loop spans 13 amino acids. The V and J ends lost 0 bases and 4 bases respectively, with 7 bases between them. CDR1 and CDR2 from the germline V gene are SGHTS and YDEGEE. CDR3 residues: CASSLGQLTEAFF. CDR3 sequence (DNA): TGTGCCAGCAGCTTGGGACAGCTCACTGAAGCTTTCTTT.

The V gene is TRBV5-1, the J gene TRBJ1-2, with a weak D call TRBD1 (5 bases). Trimming removed 4 bases at V and 0 bases at J, with 16 bases between. Germline CDR1 and CDR2: SGHRS and YFSETQ. This CDR3 region has 16 residues. CDR3 sequence reads: CASSTDRDPSNYGYTF. The CDR3 coding sequence is TGCGCCAGCAGCACGGACCGGGACCCATCTAACTATGGCTACACCTTC.

This chain uses TRBV6-5 with TRBJ1-1; 7 bases map to TRBD1. The CDR3 length is 16 residues. V lost 0 bases and J lost 4; bases outside the gene matches: 8. Per the germline V gene, CDR1 is MNHEY and CDR2 is SVGAGI. In DNA, the CDR3 is TGTGCCAGCAGTTACTCTGGACAGGTCTTGGCCACTGAAGCTTTCTTT. This codes for CASSYSGQVLATEAFF.

CDR3 residues: CSVEAVSSGTYEQYF. DNA of the CDR3: TGCAGCGTTGAAGCGGTTTCTAGCGGTACTTACGAGCAGTACTTC. The chain employs TRBV29-1 and TRBJ2-7, with TRBD2 identical over 7 bases. This CDR3 is 15 amino acids long. Unmatched junction bases numbered 10, after V lost 1 base and J lost 4 bases. Looked up from germline, CDR1 is SQVTM and CDR2 is ANQGSEA.

V and J are TRBV27 and TRBJ1-2; unclear D gene. This CDR3 has 14 residues. The germline gives CDR1 MNHEY, CDR2 SMNVEV (reference sequence). Trimming cost V 6 bases and J 0 bases, with 11 bases left between them. CDR3 protein: CASSPAPTNYGYTF. The CDR3 DNA follows: TGTGCCAGCAGCCCCGCCCCGACTAACTATGGCTACACCTTC.

The chain combines TRBV4-1 with TRBJ1-5, with TRBD1 matching over 9 bases. Trimming cost V 0 bases and J 2 bases; bases outside gene matches: 5. The V gene's germline CDR1 is MGHRA and CDR2 YSYEKL. CDR3 length: 17 amino acids. The CDR3 nucleotides read TGCGCCAGCAGCCAAGACACGGACAGGGGAGGCAATCAGCCCCAGCATTTT. As protein: CASSQDTDRGGNQPQHF.